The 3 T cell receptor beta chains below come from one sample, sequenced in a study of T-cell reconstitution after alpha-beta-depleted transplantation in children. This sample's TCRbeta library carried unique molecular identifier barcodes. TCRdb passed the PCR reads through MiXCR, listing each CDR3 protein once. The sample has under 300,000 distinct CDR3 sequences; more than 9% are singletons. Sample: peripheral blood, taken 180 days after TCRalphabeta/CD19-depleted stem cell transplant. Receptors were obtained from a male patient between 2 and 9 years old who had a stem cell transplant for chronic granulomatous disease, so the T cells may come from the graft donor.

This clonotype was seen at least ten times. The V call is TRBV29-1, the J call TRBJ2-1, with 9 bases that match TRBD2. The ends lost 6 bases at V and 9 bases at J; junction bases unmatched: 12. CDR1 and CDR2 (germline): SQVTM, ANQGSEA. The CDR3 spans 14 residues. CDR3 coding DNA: TGCAGCGTCGGAAGGCTAGCGGGATCTGGTGAGCAGTTCTTC. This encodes CSVGRLAGSGEQFF.

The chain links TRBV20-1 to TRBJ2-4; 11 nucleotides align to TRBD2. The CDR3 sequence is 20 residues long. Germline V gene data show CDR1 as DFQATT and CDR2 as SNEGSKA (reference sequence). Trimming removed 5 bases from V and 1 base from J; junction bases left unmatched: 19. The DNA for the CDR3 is TGCAGTGCTCAAATTTTCCGGTTGACTAGCGGGAATGTGGCCAAAAACATTCAGTACTTC. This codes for CSAQIFRLTSGNVAKNIQYF.

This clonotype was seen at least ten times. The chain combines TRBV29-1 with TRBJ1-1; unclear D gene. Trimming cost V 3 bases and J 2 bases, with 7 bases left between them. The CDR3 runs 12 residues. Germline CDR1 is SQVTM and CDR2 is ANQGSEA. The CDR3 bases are TGCAGCGTTGAGAGGACTAACACTGAAGCTTTCTTT. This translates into CSVERTNTEAFF.